A single TCR beta chain is shown here with its context. Its antigen is undetermined. The libraries were made with immunoSEQ v3. Measured with immunoSEQ multiplex PCR; TCRdb has only the in-frame clones, and not every one. This table holds 95,000 or so clones, less than 70% found once. CDR3 length: 15 amino acids. Germline V CDR1 and CDR2: GTSNPN, SVGIG (reference sequence). The data originate from a study of TIL therapy for anti-PD-1-resistant metastatic lung cancer. Across the study: Patients had a median age of 54 years (range roughly 38-75). Median tumor mutation burden was under 1.9 mutations per megabase.

Study-wide findings and caveats: This highly selected cohort may not generalize to typical lung cancer patients.

Documented time point: pre-treatment sample, taken before nivolumab and TIL therapy. Tumor tissue came from excised metastases, mostly pleural nodules or supraclavicular lymph nodes. The TCR sequence derives from a person aged 30 to 80 with non-small cell lung cancer. The gene calls are TRBV30 and TRBJ1-3, with D unresolved. The source was tumor tissue, collected at baseline. Written as DNA, the CDR3 is TGTGCTGTTCAAACCGGGCTCAACTCTGGAAACACCATATATTTT. Translated, it gives CAVQTGLNSGNTIYF. The variable domain in full, completed from reference TRBV30 and TRBJ1-3, reads SQTIHQWPATLVQPVGSPLSLECTVEGTSNPNLYWYRQAAGRGLQLLFYSVGIGQISSEVPQNLSASRPQDRQFILSSKKLLLSDSGFYLCAVQTGLNSGNTIYFGEGSWLTVV.